The 29 T cell receptor beta chains below come from one sample, sequenced in a study of T cell responses to AZD1222 COVID-19 vaccine. Clones were sequenced by immunoSEQ multiplex PCR, and TCRdb holds only the in-frame ones, with some missing. The table has 250,000 to 300,000 clones, almost 95% seen once. The sample was peripheral blood, taken 28 days after the second AZD1222 dose. These receptors came from an adult who received the AZD1222 COVID-19 vaccine.

The rearrangement uses TRBV7-2 and TRBJ2-5; possible D gene TRBD2, 5 bases. V lost 1 base and J lost 5, with 11 bases in between. Germline loops: CDR1 SGHTA, CDR2 FQGNSA. This CDR3 has 14 amino acids. The CDR3 protein is CASSLDTGGETQYF. CDR3 DNA: TGTGCCAGCAGCTTAGATACGGGCGGGGAGACCCAGTACTTC.

Here the CDR3 DNA reads TGTGCCAGCAGTCCCGTTGGCGGGGCCCTCACAGATACGCAGTATTTT. Its translation is CASSPVGGALTDTQYF. The J gene is TRBJ2-3, the V gene TRBV6-2 or TRBV6-3; perhaps TRBD2 as D (6 bases). Trimming stripped 5 bases from V and 2 bases from J, with 17 bases between. CDR1 MNHEY and CDR2 SVGEGT come from the germline V gene. The CDR3 sequence is 16 residues long.

CDR3 sequence: CASSQDRVRDRSGYTF. The DNA for the CDR3 is TGCGCCAGCAGCCAAGATCGGGTCCGGGACAGGTCGGGCTACACCTTC. This chain connects TRBV4-1 to TRBJ1-2; 8 positions match TRBD1. From germline, CDR1 is MGHRA and CDR2 YSYEKL. The CDR3 is made up of 16 amino acids. Trimming removed 0 bases from V and 8 bases from J; junction bases left unmatched: 11.

This sequence joins TRBV28 and TRBJ1-4; TRBD1 matches 10 bases. The germline V gene has CDR1 MDHEN and CDR2 SYDVKM. The CDR3 runs to 16 residues. Germline trimming cut 6 bases from V and 5 bases from J; bases unmatched to any gene: 9. The CDR3 bases are TGTGCCAGCAGCATACCTCCGGGACAGGGGAATGAAAAACTGTTTTTT. Its protein is CASSIPPGQGNEKLFF.

The chain links TRBV28 to TRBJ2-7, with TRBD1 matching 8 bases. The V and J ends lost 6 bases and 3 bases, in that order; junction bases with no gene match: 10. This CDR3 is built from 15 residues. Germline V gene lookup returns CDR1 MDHEN and CDR2 SYDVKM. CDR3 nucleotides: TGTGCCAGCAGAAAGGGACAGGTCGGAAGCTACGAGCAGTACTTC. Residues: CASRKGQVGSYEQYF.

This clone was detected once. The chain uses TRBV7-8 and TRBJ2-7, with TRBD1 identical over 9 bases. Germline CDR1 is SGHVS and CDR2 is FQNEAQ. V lost 0 bases, J lost 7 bases, and 1 base stayed unmatched. CDR3 size: 13 residues. The CDR3 protein is CASSLAGQGEQYF. In DNA, the CDR3 is TGTGCCAGCAGCTTAGCCGGACAGGGGGAGCAGTACTTC.

The CDR3 protein is CSAAEGQAPGPAYEQYF. The DNA of the CDR3 is TGCAGCGCCGCAGAGGGGCAGGCACCAGGGCCGGCGTACGAGCAGTACTTC. The V and J genes are TRBV29-1 and TRBJ2-7; the D gene could be TRBD1 or TRBD2 (5 bases each). The CDR3 contains 17 residues. Looked up from germline, CDR1 is SQVTM and CDR2 is ANQGSEA. V was cut by 7 bases and J by 4 bases, with 29 bases left in between.

The chain joins TRBV19 to TRBJ1-2, with no clear D. The V gene's germline CDR1 is LNHDA and CDR2 SQIVND (reference sequence). Trimming took 3 bases from V and 0 from J, leaving 5 bases between them. This CDR3 has 13 amino acids. This chain's CDR3 is CASSIGANYGYTF. The CDR3 region has the DNA TGTGCCAGTAGTATCGGAGCTAACTATGGCTACACCTTC.

The chain has TRBV24-1 and TRBJ1-2, with 7 bases matching TRBD1. The CDR3 spans 14 residues. Germline loops: CDR1 KGHDR, CDR2 SFDVKD. With 3 bases clipped from V and 4 bases from J, the junction kept 4 bases outside the gene matches. CDR3: CATSDPGGGYGYTF. CDR3 nucleotides: TGTGCCACCAGTGATCCAGGGGGAGGCTATGGCTACACCTTC.

The chain is built from TRBV12-3 or TRBV12-4 and TRBJ2-1, with D hard to call. This CDR3 comprises 12 residues. Deletions cut 7 bases from V and 1 base from J, with 5 bases between. CDR3 region: CASKLSYNEQFF. CDR3 coding DNA: TGTGCCAGCAAATTATCCTACAATGAGCAGTTCTTC.

V gene TRBV5-1 combines with J gene TRBJ2-7; 7 bases map to TRBD1. This CDR3 contains 14 residues. V lost 2 bases, J lost 3 bases, and 5 bases stayed unmatched. CDR1 and CDR2 from the germline V gene are SGHRS and YFSETQ. For the CDR3, the DNA is TGCGCCAGCAGCTTAAGACAGGGTTACTACGAGCAGTACTTC. It encodes CASSLRQGYYEQYF.

This chain joins TRBV4-1 and TRBJ1-2; D gene uncertain. Between the trimmed V and J ends, which lost 1 base and 3 bases, there was a span of 12 bases. CDR3 length equals 15 residues. Looked up from germline, CDR1 is MGHRA and CDR2 is YSYEKL. The CDR3 here is CASSQVNLQHYGYTF. In nucleotides, the CDR3 is TGCGCCAGCAGCCAAGTTAACCTTCAACACTATGGCTACACCTTC.

The rearrangement links TRBV28 to TRBJ1-1; D is ambiguous. Germline CDR1 and CDR2: MDHEN and SYDVKM. This CDR3 is built from 13 residues. The V and J ends lost 6 bases and 3 bases respectively, with 11 bases between them. This CDR3 reads CASRATGDTEAFF. For the CDR3, the DNA is TGTGCCAGCAGAGCCACGGGCGACACTGAAGCTTTCTTT.

J is TRBJ1-2 and V is TRBV4-3; D not certain. This CDR3 region has 14 residues. Germline values: CDR1 LGHNA, CDR2 YSLEER. V was shortened by 0 bases and J by 5 bases, with 10 bases between the two germline ends. The chain's CDR3 is CASSQDRGPYGYTF. The CDR3 nucleotides read TGCGCCAGCAGCCAAGATCGAGGACCATATGGCTACACCTTC.

The rearrangement links TRBV28 to TRBJ1-1; weak D call: TRBD1 (5 bases). Germline V CDR1 and CDR2: MDHEN, SYDVKM. V was pared by 3 bases and J by 11 bases, with 19 bases between. The CDR3 covers 14 residues. CDR3 loop: CASSFSGDPRGAFF. The CDR3 bases are TGTGCCAGCAGTTTCTCTGGGGACCCCCGGGGGGCTTTCTTT.

The chain links TRBV5-1 to TRBJ2-7; D call uncertain. V dropped 0 bases and J dropped 5 bases, with 9 bases sitting between them. CDR3 length equals 13 residues. Germline V CDR1 and CDR2: SGHRS, YFSETQ. The CDR3: CASSLGIGDEQYF. The CDR3 DNA sequence: TGCGCCAGCAGCTTGGGGATAGGTGACGAGCAGTACTTC.

The chain uses TRBV7-9 and TRBJ2-5; 8 positions agree with TRBD2. CDR1 is SEHNR and CDR2 is FQNEAQ in the germline V gene (reference sequence). The CDR3 totals 14 residues. The V segment lost 5 bases and the J segment 4 bases; nucleotides outside the gene matches: 6. CDR3 amino acids: CASSKTSEGETQYF. CDR3 in DNA: TGTGCCAGCAGCAAGACTAGCGAAGGAGAGACCCAGTACTTC.

This clone was picked up one time. This chain links TRBV18 with TRBJ2-3; TRBD1 might be the D (6 bases). V lost 2 bases and J 8 bases, leaving 20 bases between the germline ends. The length of the CDR3 is 16 residues. Germline-derived CDR1 and CDR2 are KGHSH and LQKENI. The CDR3 coding sequence is TGTGCCAGCTCACCAATTGTAGACAGGAACAAGGGTACGCAGTATTTT. Residues: CASSPIVDRNKGTQYF. Complete variable domain (other parts from reference TRBV18 and TRBJ2-3): NAGVMQNPRHLVRRRGQEARLRCSPMKGHSHVYWYRQLPEEGLKFMVYLQKENIIDESGMPKERFSAEFPKEGPSILRIQQVVRGDSAAYFCASSPIVDRNKGTQYFGPGTRLTVL.

The V gene is TRBV15, the J gene TRBJ1-1; D perhaps matches TRBD1 (5 bases). With 1 base removed from V and 2 bases from J, the gap between germline ends came to 11 bases. CDR3 length: 15 amino acids. The germline CDR1 and CDR2 sequences are LNHNV and YYDKDF (reference sequence). The CDR3: CATSRGGAGNTEAFF. In DNA form, the CDR3 reads TGTGCCACCAGCAGAGGAGGGGCGGGAAACACTGAAGCTTTCTTT.

The V call is TRBV6-5, the J call TRBJ2-3; a weak D match, TRBD2 (5 bases). Trimming took off 6 bases at V and 6 bases at J, with 10 bases between the two ends. The germline V gene encodes CDR1 MNHEY and CDR2 SVGAGI. The CDR3 is 12 residues long. CDR3 bases: TGTGCCAGCAGCTCACCGGGGGATACGCAGTATTTT. This codes for CASSSPGDTQYF.

The chain recombines TRBV10-2 with TRBJ2-7; 7 positions agree with TRBD1. Germline CDR1 reads WSHSY; CDR2 reads SAAADI. The CDR3 spans 14 residues. The trim removed 6 bases at V and 4 bases at J, leaving 9 bases unmatched. The CDR3 here is CASRKTGDKYEQYF. In DNA form, the CDR3 reads TGCGCCAGCAGAAAAACAGGGGACAAGTACGAGCAGTACTTC.

This clone was seen a single time. This chain uses TRBV12-3 or TRBV12-4 with TRBJ1-6; D not resolved. CDR3 length equals 13 residues. Trimming removed 4 bases from V and 8 bases from J, with 9 bases in between. In DNA, the CDR3 is TGTGCCAGCAGTTCATACACCTATTCACCCCTCCACTTT. This gives the protein CASSSYTYSPLHF.

The V gene is TRBV7-3, the J gene TRBJ2-1; D gene uncertain. Germline assignment: CDR1 SGHTA and CDR2 FQGTGA. Trimming left V 3 bases short and J 5 bases short, with 8 bases between. The CDR3 contains 13 residues. In DNA, the CDR3 is TGTGCCAGCAGCTTCGACTGGGACAATGAGCAGTTCTTC. It yields the protein CASSFDWDNEQFF.

This clone came up once. The chain employs TRBV24-1 and TRBJ1-4, with 7 bases matching TRBD1. CDR1 is KGHDR, CDR2 SFDVKD, per germline. The CDR3 is 16 residues long. The trim removed 2 bases at V and 8 bases at J, leaving 10 bases unmatched. CDR3 in amino acids: CATSDSKTGFSEKLFF. The CDR3, as DNA: TGTGCCACCAGTGATTCAAAGACAGGGTTCAGCGAAAAACTGTTTTTT.

This clone has just one count. CDR3 bases: TGTGCCAGCAGCTTAGATCGGGCAGGCATTGGAAACACCATATATTTT. Translating gives CASSLDRAGIGNTIYF. The chain uses TRBV11-2 and TRBJ1-3, with unresolved D. The germline V and J ends were trimmed by 0 bases and 3 bases, with 12 bases remaining between them. This CDR3 has 16 residues. Germline-derived CDR1 and CDR2 are SGHAT and FQNNGV.

The CDR3 reads CASSPTSNEQFF. The CDR3 bases are TGTGCCAGCAGCCCAACTAGTAATGAGCAGTTCTTC. The chain links TRBV11-2 to TRBJ2-1, with a tentative D call TRBD2 (5 bases). Trimming pared 5 bases from V and 7 bases from J, leaving 9 bases between. The CDR3 has 12 amino acids. Germline CDR1 and CDR2: SGHAT and FQNNGV. Variable domain in full (rest from reference TRBV11-2 and TRBJ2-1): EAGVAQSPRYKIIEKRQSVAFWCNPISGHATLYWYQQILGQGPKLLIQFQNNGVVDDSQLPKDRFSAERLKGVDSTLKIQPAKLEDSAVYLCASSPTSNEQFFGPGTRLTVL.

In this sample, this clone turned up once. The V call is TRBV18, the J call TRBJ1-6; no reliable D call. There are 14 residues in the CDR3. Trimming pared 6 bases from V and 8 bases from J, leaving 14 bases between. Germline values: CDR1 KGHSH, CDR2 LQKENI. CDR3 sequence (DNA): TGTGCCAGCTCTCCGAGATCCGGTGATTCACCCCTCCACTTT. Translation gives CASSPRSGDSPLHF.

In this sample, this clone turned up a few times. This rearrangement joins TRBV6-7 to TRBJ2-7; TRBD1 aligns across 9 bases. TRBV6-7 counts as an open reading frame of uncertain function. Losses at the gene ends were 5 bases for V and 3 bases for J; bases not matched to a gene: 11. CDR3 length: 16 amino acids. CDR3 protein: CASSQVSGTGRYEQYF. DNA of the CDR3: TGTGCCAGCAGTCAAGTATCCGGGACAGGGCGCTACGAGCAGTACTTC.

The chain combines TRBV28 with TRBJ2-7; 11 positions agree with TRBD2. The CDR3 totals 15 residues. Per the germline V gene, CDR1 is MDHEN and CDR2 is SYDVKM. V was clipped by 7 bases and J by 3 bases; unmatched bases: 8. The CDR3 sequence is CASNKPGLADYEQYF. For the CDR3, the DNA is TGTGCCAGCAATAAACCGGGACTAGCGGACTACGAGCAGTACTTC.